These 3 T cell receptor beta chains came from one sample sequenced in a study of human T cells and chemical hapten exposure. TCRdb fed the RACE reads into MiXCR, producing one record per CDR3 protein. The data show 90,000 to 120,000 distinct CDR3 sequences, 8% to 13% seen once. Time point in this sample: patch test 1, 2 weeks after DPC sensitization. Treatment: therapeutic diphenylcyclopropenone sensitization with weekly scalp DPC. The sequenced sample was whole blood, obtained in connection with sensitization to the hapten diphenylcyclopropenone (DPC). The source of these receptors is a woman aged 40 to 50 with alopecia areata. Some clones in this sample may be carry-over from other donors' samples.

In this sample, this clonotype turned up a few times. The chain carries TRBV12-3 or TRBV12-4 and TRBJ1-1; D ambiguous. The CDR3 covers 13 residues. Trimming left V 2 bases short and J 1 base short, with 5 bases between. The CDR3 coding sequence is TGTGCCAGCAGTTTATCCTCGAACACTGAAGCTTTCTTT. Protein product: CASSLSSNTEAFF.

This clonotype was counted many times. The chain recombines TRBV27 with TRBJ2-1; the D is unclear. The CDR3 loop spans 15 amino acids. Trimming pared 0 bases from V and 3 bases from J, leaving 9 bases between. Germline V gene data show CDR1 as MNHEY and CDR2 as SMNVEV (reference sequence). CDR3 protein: CASSLSPDDYNEQFF. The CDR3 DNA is TGTGCCAGCAGTTTATCCCCGGACGACTACAATGAGCAGTTCTTC.

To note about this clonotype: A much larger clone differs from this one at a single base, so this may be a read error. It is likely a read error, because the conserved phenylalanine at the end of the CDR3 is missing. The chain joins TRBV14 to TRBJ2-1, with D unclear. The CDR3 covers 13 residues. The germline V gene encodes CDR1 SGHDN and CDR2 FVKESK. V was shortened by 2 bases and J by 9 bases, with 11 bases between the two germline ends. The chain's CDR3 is CASSQNRAGEQFL. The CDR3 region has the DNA TGTGCCAGCAGCCAAAATCGGGCCGGTGAGCAGTTCCTC.